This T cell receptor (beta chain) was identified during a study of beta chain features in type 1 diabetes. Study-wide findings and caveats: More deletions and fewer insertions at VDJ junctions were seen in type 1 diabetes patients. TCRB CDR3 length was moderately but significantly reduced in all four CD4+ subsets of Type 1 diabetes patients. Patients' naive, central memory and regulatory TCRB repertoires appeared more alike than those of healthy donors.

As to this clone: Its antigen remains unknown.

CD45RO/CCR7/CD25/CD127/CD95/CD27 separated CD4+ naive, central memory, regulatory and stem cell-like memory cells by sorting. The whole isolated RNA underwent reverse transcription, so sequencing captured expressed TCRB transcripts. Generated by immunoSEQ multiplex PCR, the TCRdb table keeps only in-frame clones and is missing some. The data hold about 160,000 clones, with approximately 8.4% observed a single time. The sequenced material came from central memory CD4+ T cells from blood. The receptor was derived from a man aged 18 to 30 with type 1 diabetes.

The CDR3 DNA sequence: TGCGCCAGCAGCAGGACAGTACGCAACTCTGGGGCCAACGTCCTGACTTTC. Protein: CASSRTVRNSGANVLTF. J is TRBJ2-6 and V is TRBV5-1; D is perhaps TRBD1 (6 bases). Trimming shortened V by 4 bases and J by 0 bases, and 14 bases separated the two germline ends. The CDR3 consists of 17 residues. Germline lookup yields CDR1 SGHRS and CDR2 YFSETQ. The whole variable domain, remainder taken from reference TRBV5-1 and TRBJ2-6, is KAGVTQTPRYLIKTRGQQVTLSCSPISGHRSVSWYQQTPGQGLQFLFEYFSETQRNKGNFPGRFSGRQFSNSRSEMNVSTLELGDSALYLCASSRTVRNSGANVLTFGAGSRLTVL.